This T cell receptor beta chain was captured in a study of CD4 T cells in relation to SARS-CoV-2 and coronaviruses. At the level of the study: After roughly 9 days of antigen culture, PBMC TCR beta CDR3s were sequenced. Shared crossreactive spike epitopes were mapped to their HLA restriction.

Here immunoSEQ multiplex PCR was the method, and the copy in TCRdb shows in-frame clones only, minus some. The sample lists 15,000 to 25,000 clones; about 80% were seen once. V lost 5 bases and J 3 bases, leaving 13 bases between the germline ends. In germline, CDR1 is MNHEY, CDR2 SMNVEV (reference sequence). The CDR3 extends over 15 amino acids. Before the COVID-19 pandemic, during about 2010-2019, CD4+ T cells were taken from unexposed donors. The cells were cultured for 9 to 11 days before CD4+ T cells were isolated. On days 3 and 7, cultures got half fresh IL-2 medium. Comments on this clone: What it binds is unknown.

The sequence derives from a human donor in good health. The sequencing sample was made of CD4+ T cells from PBMCs, cultured in vitro. The chain recombines TRBV27 with TRBJ1-4, with a possible D match to TRBD1 (5 bases). In DNA, the CDR3 is TGTGCCAGCAGTGCCGGGACGGTAGCTAATGAAAAACTGTTTTTT. Its translation: CASSAGTVANEKLFF.